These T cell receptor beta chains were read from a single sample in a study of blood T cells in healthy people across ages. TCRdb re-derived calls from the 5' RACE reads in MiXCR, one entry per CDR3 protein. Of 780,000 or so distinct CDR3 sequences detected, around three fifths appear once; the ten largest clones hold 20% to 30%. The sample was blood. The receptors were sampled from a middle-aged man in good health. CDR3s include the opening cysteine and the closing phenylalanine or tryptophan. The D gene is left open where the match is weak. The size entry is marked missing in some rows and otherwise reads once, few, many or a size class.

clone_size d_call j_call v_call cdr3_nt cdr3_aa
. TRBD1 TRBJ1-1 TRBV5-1 TGCGCCAGCAGCCGTACTGTGACAGGGATGACTGAAGCTTTCTTT CASSRTVTGMTEAFF
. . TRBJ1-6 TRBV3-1 TGTGCCAGCAGCCAAGTCGCAAGTTCCTATAATTCACCCCTCCACTTT CASSQVASSYNSPLHF
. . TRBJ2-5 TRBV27 TGTGCCAGCAGACTCAGGGGGAGGGAGAGAGGGGAGACCCAGTACTTC CASRLRGRERGETQYF
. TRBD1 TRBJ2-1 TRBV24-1 TGTGCCACCAGTGACTCGGGACAGGGGGCATCTTACAATGAGCAGTTCTTC CATSDSGQGASYNEQFF
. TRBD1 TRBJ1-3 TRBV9 TGTGCCAGCAGCGTTAACAGGGGGTCTGGTGGAAACACCATATATTTT CASSVNRGSGGNTIYF
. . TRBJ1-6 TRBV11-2 TGTGCCAGCAGCTTTGGACAGTGGTACAATTCACCCCTCCACTTT CASSFGQWYNSPLHF
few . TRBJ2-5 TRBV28 TGTGCCAGCAGTTTACCCCAGACACCCCAAGAGACCCAGTACTTC CASSLPQTPQETQYF
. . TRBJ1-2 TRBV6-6 TGTGCCAGCAAACCTTCTGGGGCAGAGAGTACGAGGTACACCTTC CASKPSGAESTRYTF
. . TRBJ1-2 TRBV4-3 TGCGCCAGCAGCCAAGATAATCTTCTGGGCTATGGCTACACCTTC CASSQDNLLGYGYTF
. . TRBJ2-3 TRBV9 TGTGCCAGCAGCGTAGCCGCGTTCACAGATACGCAGTATTTT CASSVAAFTDTQYF
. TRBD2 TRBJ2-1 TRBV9 TGTGCCAGCAGCGTAGTCACGGGAGGGCCGGATGAGCAGTTCTTC CASSVVTGGPDEQFF
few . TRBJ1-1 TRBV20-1 TGCAGTGCTGGCGGCCTGAACACTGAAGCTTTCTTT CSAGGLNTEAFF
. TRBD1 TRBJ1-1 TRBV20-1 TGCAGTGCTCGGACAGGGCACTCCACTGAAGCTTTCTTT CSARTGHSTEAFF
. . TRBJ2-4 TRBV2 TGTGCCAGCAGTGAAACATCAGGAAAAAACATTCAGTACTTC CASSETSGKNIQYF
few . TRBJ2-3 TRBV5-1 TGCGCCAGCAGCAAGGACAGTGGAGCAGATACGCAGTATTTT CASSKDSGADTQYF
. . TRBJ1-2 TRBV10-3 TGTGCCATCAATAGCGGGACAACGGGCTACACCTTC CAINSGTTGYTF
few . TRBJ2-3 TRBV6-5 TGTGCCAGCAGTGCAGTTCGCGGGGGCACAGATACGCAGTATTTT CASSAVRGGTDTQYF
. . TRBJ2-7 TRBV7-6 TGTGCCAGCAGCTCTTCCTTAGGGGGGGAAACAGGAGTATCCTACGAGCAGTACTTC CASSSSLGGETGVSYEQYF
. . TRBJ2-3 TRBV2 TGTGCCAGCAGTGAAGCCTCAGCGGGTGCGCAGTATTTT CASSEASAGAQYF
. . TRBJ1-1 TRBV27 TGTGCCAGCAGTTTATCCGCCAGGGAGGCGGTCGCTGAAGCTTTCTTT CASSLSAREAVAEAFF
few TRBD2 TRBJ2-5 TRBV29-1 TGCAGCGTTGAACTAGCGGGAGGGAGGACCCAGTACTTC CSVELAGGRTQYF
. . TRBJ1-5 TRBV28 TGTGCCAGCAGTTTGGGCAAGAGCAATCAGCCCCAGCATTTT CASSLGKSNQPQHF
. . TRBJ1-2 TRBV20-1 TGCAGTGCTAGTACCACTCGGCCACCCTATGGCTACACCTTC CSASTTRPPYGYTF
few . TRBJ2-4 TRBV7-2 TGTGCCAGCAGCTTATCCCCGGGGCGGTACGAAAACATTCAGTACTTC CASSLSPGRYENIQYF
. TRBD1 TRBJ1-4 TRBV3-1 TGTGCCAGCAGCCAAGGTCCGGGACAGATCAATGAAAAACTGTTTTTT CASSQGPGQINEKLFF
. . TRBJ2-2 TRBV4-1 TGCGCCAGCAGCCAACTGAGCGGAGTCCTGAACACCGGGGAGCTGTTTTTT CASSQLSGVLNTGELFF
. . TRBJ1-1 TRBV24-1 TGTGCCACCAGTGATCTGGGTGTGGCTTTCTTT CATSDLGVAFF
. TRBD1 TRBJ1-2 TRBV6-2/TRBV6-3 TGTGCCAGCAGTACCGGGACAGCGTCCTACACCTTC CASSTGTASYTF
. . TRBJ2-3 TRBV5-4 TGTGCCAGCAGCTTGGCCGGGGGCCAAGCCACAGATACGCAGTATTTT CASSLAGGQATDTQYF
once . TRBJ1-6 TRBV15 TGTGCCACCAGCAGAGTAAACTCCTATAATTCACCCCTCCACTTT CATSRVNSYNSPLHF
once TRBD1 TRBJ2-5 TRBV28 TGTGCCAGCAGGGTCGACAGGGCAGGAGGAGAGACCCAGTACTTC CASRVDRAGGETQYF
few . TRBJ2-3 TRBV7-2 TGTGCCAGCAGCTTAGCGGACGTCTTGAACCGATATCCCACAGATACGCAGTATTTT CASSLADVLNRYPTDTQYF
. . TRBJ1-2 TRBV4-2 TGTGCCAGCAGCCAAGATAGTCTCTTAAACCTTTATGGCTACACCTTC CASSQDSLLNLYGYTF
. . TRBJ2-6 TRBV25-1 TGTGCCAGCAGTGCCAACGTCCTGACTTTC CASSANVLTF
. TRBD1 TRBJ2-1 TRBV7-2 TGTGCCAGTACACTACCGGGACAGGCCTACAATGAGCAGTTCTTC CASTLPGQAYNEQFF
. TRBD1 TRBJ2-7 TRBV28 TGTGCCAGCAGCGGGAACAGGGGGTTTATGTACGAGCAGTACTTC CASSGNRGFMYEQYF
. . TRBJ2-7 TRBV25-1 TGTGCCCGCAGTGAAACAGGGAACGAGCAGTACTTC CARSETGNEQYF
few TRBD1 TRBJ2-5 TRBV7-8 TGTGCCAGCATCGGGACAGGGCCGTACTTC CASIGTGPYF
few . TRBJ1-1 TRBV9 TGTGCCAGCAGCGTTGAGCTAGGTGAAGCTTTCTTT CASSVELGEAFF
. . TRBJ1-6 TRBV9 TGTGCCAGCAGCGTAGTTGACAGTCAAAGCTCCTATAATTCACCCCTCCACTTT CASSVVDSQSSYNSPLHF
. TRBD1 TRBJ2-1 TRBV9 TGTGCCAGCAGCCCCGGACAGGGGCAATTCAATGAGCAGTTCTTC CASSPGQGQFNEQFF
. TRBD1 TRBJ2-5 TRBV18 TGTGCCAGCTCAACCCGGGACAGCCAAGAGACCCAGTACTTC CASSTRDSQETQYF
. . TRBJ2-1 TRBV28 TGTGCCAGCAGGACTGACCCATACCGCAATGAGCAGTTCTTC CASRTDPYRNEQFF
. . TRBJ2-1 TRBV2 TGTGCCAGCAGTGAAGCCGTTCGGGGAAGTGAGCAGTTCTTC CASSEAVRGSEQFF
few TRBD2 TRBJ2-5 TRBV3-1 TGTGCCAGCAGCCAAGTGGGTCTAGCGGGTCCAAATCAAGAGACCCAGTACTTC CASSQVGLAGPNQETQYF
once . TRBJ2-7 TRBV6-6 TGTGCCAACTCAGTGGACGGCTACGAGCAGTACTTC CANSVDGYEQYF